The following is a T cell receptor (beta chain) sequence with its context. The antigen it binds to is not known. Base qualities are not at hand, and no much larger clone is one base apart. These data belong to a study of cytomegalovirus exposure and HLA in healthy donors (TCRdb year 2017). About the study as a whole: According to a later analysis, the 120 or so validation repertoires were produced on the same platform as the 666 repertoires of the first cohort. To predict cytomegalovirus infection status, the study combined high-throughput TCR immunosequencing, statistical association of individual TCRs with disease status, and machine learning. A separate validation cohort of 100 to 150 different subjects was used in addition to the roughly 700-subject first cohort. The study aimed to test whether cataloging public T cell receptors could reveal signatures of past pathogen exposure. Results the study describes overall, beyond this receptor: While some public TCRs were present in many individuals, most TCR sequences turned up only very rarely across donors. A later analysis found that TCRs clustered in the first cohort also tended to co-occur in the 110 or so validation repertoires, with 94% of cluster scores above 0. According to the authors, the approach could potentially be generalized to other disease states and immunological phenotypes. In the study, 150 to 200 TCR beta chains were listed as associated with cytomegalovirus. A later analysis lacked HLA typing for the validation cohort, so it scored co-occurrence in that cohort across all 120 or so repertoires. Three of the identified cytomegalovirus-associated TCR beta chains were confirmed in vitro to be specific for cytomegalovirus antigens. Cytomegalovirus status was reported to be diagnosed by the classifier with high specificity and sensitivity in both the original and validation cohorts.

Counted from cysteine to phenylalanine, this CDR3 has 11 amino acids. Only the CDR3 portion is preserved as DNA: 33 bases, with reading frame beginning at the first base. The trim is 5 bases for V and 7 bases for J, with a gap of 8 bases between the germline ends. In the germline V gene, CDR1 corresponds to SQVTM and CDR2 to ANQGSEA. The library relied on the immunoSEQ multiplex PCR assay. On the study's bioinformatics: To diagnose cytomegalovirus status from the catalog of TCR beta chain sequences, a statistical classification framework was built. TCRdb mirrors the immuneACCESS table, restricted to in-frame sequences. Some clones are absent from its copies; in checked studies, under half trace to an unresolved V gene, and the reason for the others is unknown. The DNA gave D and trimming, while V, J and clone size come from that table. Present in this sample are more than 95,000 clones, more than 75% of which were seen just once. Roughly 5% of the sample belongs to the ten largest clones.

The donors were included in the validation cohort of over a hundred subjects, a group kept apart from the roughly 700-subject first cohort. Recombination joined TRBV29-1 with TRBJ1-4; perhaps TRBD1 is the D gene, with 5 bases matching. This TCR was sampled from a man aged 18 to 30 in good health and CMV-seronegative. The sequenced sample consisted of PBMCs. The nucleotides are TGCAGCGTTACCCAGGGTGAAAAACTGTTTTTT. The encoded protein is CSVTQGEKLFF.